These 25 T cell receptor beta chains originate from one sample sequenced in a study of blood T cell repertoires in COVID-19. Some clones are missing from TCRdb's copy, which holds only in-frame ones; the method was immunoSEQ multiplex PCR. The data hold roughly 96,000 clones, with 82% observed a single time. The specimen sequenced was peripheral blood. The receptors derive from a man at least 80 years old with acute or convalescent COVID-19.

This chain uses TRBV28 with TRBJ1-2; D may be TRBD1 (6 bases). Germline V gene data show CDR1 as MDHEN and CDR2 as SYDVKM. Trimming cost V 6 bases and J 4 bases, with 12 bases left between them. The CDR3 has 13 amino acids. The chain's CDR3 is CASSRDISYGYTF. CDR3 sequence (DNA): TGTGCCAGCAGCCGGGACATTTCCTATGGCTACACCTTC.

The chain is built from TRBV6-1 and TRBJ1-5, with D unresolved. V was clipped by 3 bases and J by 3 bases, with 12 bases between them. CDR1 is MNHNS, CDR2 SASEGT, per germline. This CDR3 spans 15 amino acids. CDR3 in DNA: TGTGCCAGCAGTGACCAGGCCCTGAACAATCAGCCCCAGCATTTT. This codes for CASSDQALNNQPQHF.

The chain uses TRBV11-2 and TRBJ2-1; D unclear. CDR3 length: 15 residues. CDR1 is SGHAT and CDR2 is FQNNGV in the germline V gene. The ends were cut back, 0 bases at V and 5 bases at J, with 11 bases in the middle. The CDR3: CASSLESRHNNEQFF. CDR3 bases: TGTGCCAGCAGCTTAGAGTCCCGACATAACAATGAGCAGTTCTTC.

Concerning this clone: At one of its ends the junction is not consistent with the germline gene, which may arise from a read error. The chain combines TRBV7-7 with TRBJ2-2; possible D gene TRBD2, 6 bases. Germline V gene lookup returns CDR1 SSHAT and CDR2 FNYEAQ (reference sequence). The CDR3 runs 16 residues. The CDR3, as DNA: TGTGCTAGCAGCCCCCAGGGTAGCGGATACACCGGGGAGCTGTTTTTT. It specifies CASSPQGSGYTGELFF.

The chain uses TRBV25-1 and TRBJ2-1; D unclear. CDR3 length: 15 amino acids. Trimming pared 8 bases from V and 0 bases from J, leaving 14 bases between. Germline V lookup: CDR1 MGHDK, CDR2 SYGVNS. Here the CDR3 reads CASANTMSSYNEQFF. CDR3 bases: TGTGCCAGCGCTAACACTATGAGCTCCTACAATGAGCAGTTCTTC.

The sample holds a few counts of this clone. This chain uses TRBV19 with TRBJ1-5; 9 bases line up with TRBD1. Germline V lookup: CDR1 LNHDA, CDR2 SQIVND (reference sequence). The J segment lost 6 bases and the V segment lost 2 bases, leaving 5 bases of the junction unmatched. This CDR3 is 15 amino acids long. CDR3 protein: CASSISRQGGQPQHF. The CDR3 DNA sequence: TGTGCCAGTAGTATATCGAGACAGGGGGGTCAGCCCCAGCATTTT.

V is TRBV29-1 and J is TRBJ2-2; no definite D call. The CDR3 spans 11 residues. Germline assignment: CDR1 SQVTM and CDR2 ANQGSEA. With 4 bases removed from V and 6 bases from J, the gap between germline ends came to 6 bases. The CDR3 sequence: CSVAQPGELFF. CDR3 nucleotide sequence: TGCAGCGTTGCACAGCCCGGGGAGCTGTTTTTT.

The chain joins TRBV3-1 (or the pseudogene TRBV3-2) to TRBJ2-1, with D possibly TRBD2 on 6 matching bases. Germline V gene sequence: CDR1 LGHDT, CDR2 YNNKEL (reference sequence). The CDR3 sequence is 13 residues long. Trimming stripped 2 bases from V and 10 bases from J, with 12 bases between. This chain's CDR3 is CASSQRSGREQFF. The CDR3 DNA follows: TGTGCCAGCAGCCAACGGTCAGGGAGGGAGCAGTTCTTC.

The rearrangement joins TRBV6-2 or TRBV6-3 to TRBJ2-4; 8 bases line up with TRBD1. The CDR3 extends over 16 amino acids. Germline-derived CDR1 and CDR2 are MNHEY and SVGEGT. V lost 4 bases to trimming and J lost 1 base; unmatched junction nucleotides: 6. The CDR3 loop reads CASSFRGRDAKNIQYF. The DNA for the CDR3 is TGTGCCAGCAGTTTCAGGGGGCGAGACGCCAAAAACATTCAGTACTTC.

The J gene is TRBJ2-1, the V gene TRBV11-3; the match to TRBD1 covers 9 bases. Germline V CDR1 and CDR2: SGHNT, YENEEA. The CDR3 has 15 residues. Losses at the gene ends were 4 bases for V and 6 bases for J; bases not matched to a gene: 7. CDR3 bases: TGTGCCAGCAGCTCTGGACAGGGGAAACCCAATGAGCAGTTCTTC. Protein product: CASSSGQGKPNEQFF. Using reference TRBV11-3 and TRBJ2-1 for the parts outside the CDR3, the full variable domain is EAGVVQSPRYKIIEKKQPVAFWCNPISGHNTLYWYLQNLGQGPELLIRYENEEAVDDSQLPKDRFSAERLKGVDSTLKIQPAELGDSAVYLCASSSGQGKPNEQFFGPGTRLTVL.

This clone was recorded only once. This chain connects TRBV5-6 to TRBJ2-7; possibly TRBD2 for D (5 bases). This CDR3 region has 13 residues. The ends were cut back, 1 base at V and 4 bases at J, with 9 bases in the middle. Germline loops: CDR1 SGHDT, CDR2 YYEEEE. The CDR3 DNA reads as TGTGCCAGCAGCTTGTCGGGGTTTTACGAGCAGTACTTC. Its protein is CASSLSGFYEQYF.

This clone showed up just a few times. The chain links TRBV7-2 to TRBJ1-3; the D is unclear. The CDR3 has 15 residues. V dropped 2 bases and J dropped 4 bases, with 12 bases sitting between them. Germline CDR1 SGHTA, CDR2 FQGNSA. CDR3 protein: CASSLSNSPGNTIYF. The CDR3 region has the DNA TGTGCCAGCAGCTTATCTAATTCCCCCGGAAACACCATATATTTT.

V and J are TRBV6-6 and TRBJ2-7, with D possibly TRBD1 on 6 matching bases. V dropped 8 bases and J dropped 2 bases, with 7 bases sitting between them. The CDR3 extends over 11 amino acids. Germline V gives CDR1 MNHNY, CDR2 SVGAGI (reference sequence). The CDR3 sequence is CASGQTYEQYF. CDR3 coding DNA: TGTGCCAGCGGACAGACCTACGAGCAGTACTTC.

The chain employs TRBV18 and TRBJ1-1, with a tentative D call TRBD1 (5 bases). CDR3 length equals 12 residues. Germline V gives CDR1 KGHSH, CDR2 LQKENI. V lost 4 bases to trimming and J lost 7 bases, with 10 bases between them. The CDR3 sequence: CASSQGRNEAFF. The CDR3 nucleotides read TGTGCCAGCTCACAGGGGCGGAATGAAGCTTTCTTT.

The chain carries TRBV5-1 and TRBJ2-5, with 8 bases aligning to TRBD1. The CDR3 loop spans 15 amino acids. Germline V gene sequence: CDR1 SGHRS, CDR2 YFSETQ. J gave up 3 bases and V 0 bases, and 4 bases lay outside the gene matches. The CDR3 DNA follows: TGCGCCAGCAGCTTGGTAACGGGACAGGAAGAGACCCAGTACTTC. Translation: CASSLVTGQEETQYF.

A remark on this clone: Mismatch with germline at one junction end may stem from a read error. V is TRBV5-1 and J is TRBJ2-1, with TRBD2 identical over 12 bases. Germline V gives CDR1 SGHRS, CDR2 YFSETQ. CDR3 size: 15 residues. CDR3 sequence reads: CASSLRPGAGTSGLF. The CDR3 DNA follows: TGCGCCAGCAGCTTACGTCCCGGGGCGGGGACTAGCGGGCTCTTC.

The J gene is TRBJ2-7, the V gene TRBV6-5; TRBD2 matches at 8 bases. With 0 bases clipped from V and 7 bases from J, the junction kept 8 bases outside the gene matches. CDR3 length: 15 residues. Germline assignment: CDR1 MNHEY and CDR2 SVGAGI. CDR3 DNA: TGTGCCAGCAGTTACTCAGGGACTAGAGGGGGTGAGCAGTACTTC. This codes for CASSYSGTRGGEQYF.

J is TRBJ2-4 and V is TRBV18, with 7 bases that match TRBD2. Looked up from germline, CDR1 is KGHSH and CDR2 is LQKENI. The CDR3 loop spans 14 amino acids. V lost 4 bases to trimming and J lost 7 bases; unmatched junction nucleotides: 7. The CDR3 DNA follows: TGTGCCAGCTCACGTTCTGGGCGGGGGAACATTCAGTACTTC. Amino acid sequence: CASSRSGRGNIQYF.

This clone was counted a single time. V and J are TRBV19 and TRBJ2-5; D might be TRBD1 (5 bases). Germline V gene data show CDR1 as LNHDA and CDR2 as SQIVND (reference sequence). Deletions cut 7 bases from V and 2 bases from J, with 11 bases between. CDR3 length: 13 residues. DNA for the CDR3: TGTGCCAGTATCGGGCAGGGTCAAGAGACCCAGTACTTC. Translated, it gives CASIGQGQETQYF.

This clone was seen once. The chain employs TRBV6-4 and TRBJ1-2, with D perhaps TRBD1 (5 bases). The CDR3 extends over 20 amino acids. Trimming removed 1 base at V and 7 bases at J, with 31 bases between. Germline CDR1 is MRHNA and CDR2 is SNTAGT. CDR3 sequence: CASSDLTVRFGRTSFGGYTF. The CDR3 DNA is TGTGCCAGCAGTGACTTGACAGTACGGTTTGGGCGAACGTCTTTTGGTGGCTACACCTTC.

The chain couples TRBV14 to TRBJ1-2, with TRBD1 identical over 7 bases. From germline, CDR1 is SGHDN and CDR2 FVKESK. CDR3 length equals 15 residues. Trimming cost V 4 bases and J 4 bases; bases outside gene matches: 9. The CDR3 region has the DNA TGTGCCAGCAGCCCCCGGGACAGCTGGCGCTATGGCTACACCTTC. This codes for CASSPRDSWRYGYTF.

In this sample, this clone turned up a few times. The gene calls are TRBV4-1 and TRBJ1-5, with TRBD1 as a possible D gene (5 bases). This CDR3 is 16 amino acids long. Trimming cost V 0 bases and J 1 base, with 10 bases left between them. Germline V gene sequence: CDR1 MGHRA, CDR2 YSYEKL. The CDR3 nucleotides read TGCGCCAGCAGCCAAGATACAGGACCGAGCAATCAGCCCCAGCATTTT. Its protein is CASSQDTGPSNQPQHF.

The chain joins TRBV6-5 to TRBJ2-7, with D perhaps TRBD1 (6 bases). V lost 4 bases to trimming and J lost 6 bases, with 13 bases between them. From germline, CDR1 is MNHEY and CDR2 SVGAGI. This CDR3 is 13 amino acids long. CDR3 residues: CASSSDSRREQYF. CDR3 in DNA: TGTGCCAGCAGTTCGGACAGTAGGCGCGAGCAGTACTTC.

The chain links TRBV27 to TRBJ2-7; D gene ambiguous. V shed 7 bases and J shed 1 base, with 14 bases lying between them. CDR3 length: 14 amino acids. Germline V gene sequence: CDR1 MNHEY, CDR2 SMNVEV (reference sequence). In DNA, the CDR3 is TGTGCCAGCAAACGGTCCCCACCATCCTACGAGCAGTACTTC. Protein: CASKRSPPSYEQYF.

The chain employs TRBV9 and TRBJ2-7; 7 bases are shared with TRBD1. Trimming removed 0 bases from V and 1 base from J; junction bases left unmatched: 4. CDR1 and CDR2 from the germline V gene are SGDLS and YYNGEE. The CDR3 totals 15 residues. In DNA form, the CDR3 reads TGTGCCAGCAGCGTAGGTTCGGGACAGTCCTACGAGCAGTACTTC. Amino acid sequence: CASSVGSGQSYEQYF.